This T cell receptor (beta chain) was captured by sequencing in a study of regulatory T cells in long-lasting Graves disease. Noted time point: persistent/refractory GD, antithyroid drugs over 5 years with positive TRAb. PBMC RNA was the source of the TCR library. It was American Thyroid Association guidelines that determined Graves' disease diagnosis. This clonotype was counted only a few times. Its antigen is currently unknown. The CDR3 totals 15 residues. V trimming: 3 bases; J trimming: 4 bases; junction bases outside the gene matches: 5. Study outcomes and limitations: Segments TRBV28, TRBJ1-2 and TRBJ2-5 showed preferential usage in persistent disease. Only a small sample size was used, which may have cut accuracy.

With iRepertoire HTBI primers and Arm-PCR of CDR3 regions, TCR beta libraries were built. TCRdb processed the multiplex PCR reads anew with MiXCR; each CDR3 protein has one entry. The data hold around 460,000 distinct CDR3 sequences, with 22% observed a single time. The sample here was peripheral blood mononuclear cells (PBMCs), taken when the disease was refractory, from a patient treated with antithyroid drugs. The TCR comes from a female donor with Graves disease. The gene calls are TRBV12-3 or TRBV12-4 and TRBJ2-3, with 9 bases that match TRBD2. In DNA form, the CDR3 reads TGTGCCAGCAGTTTTCGGGCTAGCGGGGCAGATACGCAGTATTTT. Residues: CASSFRASGADTQYF.